What follows are 10 T cell receptor beta chains derived from one specimen sequenced in a study of neurological immune-mediated disorders. MiXCR was run by TCRdb on the 5' RACE reads, yielding one entry per CDR3 protein. The table records 28,000 or so distinct CDR3 sequences, less than 15% of them present only once. The sample comprised PBMCs. The receptor source for this set is a man between 60 and 70 years old in good health.

This clonotype was seen repeatedly, ten times or more. The chain couples TRBV20-1 to TRBJ2-1, with D unresolved. The CDR3 runs to 11 residues. Deletions cut 6 bases from V and 9 bases from J, with 12 bases between. CDR1 is DFQATT and CDR2 is SNEGSKA in the germline V gene (reference sequence). This CDR3 is CSAQAGVEQFF. CDR3 DNA: TGCAGTGCGCAAGCAGGAGTTGAGCAGTTCTTC.

This clonotype was observed at least ten times. The chain joins TRBV9 to TRBJ2-1, with 7 positions matching TRBD1. Trimming removed 0 bases from V and 0 bases from J; junction bases left unmatched: 3. Germline CDR1 reads SGDLS; CDR2 reads YYNGEE. The CDR3 is made up of 16 amino acids. The DNA for the CDR3 is TGTGCCAGCAGCGTAGCCGGGACAGTCTCCTACAATGAGCAGTTCTTC. Amino acid sequence: CASSVAGTVSYNEQFF.

This clonotype was counted many times. The CDR3: CASSSGQTSGNTIYF. The CDR3 coding sequence is TGTGCCAGCAGCTCCGGACAGACCTCTGGAAACACCATATATTTT. The V gene is TRBV11-2, the J gene TRBJ1-3; D perhaps matches TRBD1 (6 bases). In germline, CDR1 is SGHAT, CDR2 FQNNGV. The CDR3 loop spans 15 amino acids. Trimming removed 4 bases from V and 0 bases from J, with 10 bases in between.

At least ten counts were recorded for this clonotype. The chain links TRBV6-2 or TRBV6-3 to TRBJ2-3; 9 bases agree with TRBD1. The V segment lost 6 bases and the J segment 9 bases; nucleotides outside the gene matches: 7. The V gene's germline CDR1 is MNHEY and CDR2 SVGEGT. CDR3 size: 13 residues. CDR3 region: CASSRRDRETQYF. The CDR3 DNA sequence: TGTGCCAGCAGCCGCCGGGACAGGGAGACGCAGTATTTT.

In its sample, this clonotype was seen many times. The genes are TRBV7-2 and TRBJ1-1, with no clear D. This CDR3 has 13 residues. The V end lost 3 bases, the J end lost 13 bases, and 18 bases lay between the germline ends. Germline CDR1 SGHTA, CDR2 FQGNSA. In nucleotides, the CDR3 is TGTGCCAGCAGCTTGACGCGGCCCGTCTCCTTTTTCTTT. Its translation: CASSLTRPVSFFF.

This clonotype was observed once. This chain links TRBV11-1 with TRBJ2-7; 13 bases align to TRBD2. Germline V gives CDR1 SGHAT, CDR2 FQDESV (reference sequence). V shed 7 bases and J 3 bases; nucleotides not matched to a gene: 6. The CDR3 is made up of 15 amino acids. The CDR3 protein is CASIPRTSGSYEQYF. The CDR3 DNA reads as TGTGCCAGCATCCCCCGGACTAGCGGGAGCTACGAGCAGTACTTC. Complete variable domain (other parts from reference TRBV11-1 and TRBJ2-7): EAEVAQSPRYKITEKSQAVAFWCDPISGHATLYWYRQILGQGPELLVQFQDESVVDDSQLPKDRFSAERLKGVDSTLKIQPAELGDSAMYLCASIPRTSGSYEQYFGPGTRLTVT.

In this sample, this clonotype turned up a few times. This chain uses TRBV11-3 with TRBJ2-5; 7 positions match TRBD1. This CDR3 contains 15 residues. Trimming at V came to 4 bases and at J to 1 base, leaving 6 bases not matched to a gene. CDR1 is SGHNT, CDR2 YENEEA, per germline. CDR3 amino acids: CASSYGTAPQETQYF. As DNA, the CDR3 is TGTGCCAGCAGCTACGGGACAGCACCCCAAGAGACCCAGTACTTC. Based on the CDR3 plus reference TRBV11-3 and TRBJ2-5, the full variable domain is EAGVVQSPRYKIIEKKQPVAFWCNPISGHNTLYWYLQNLGQGPELLIRYENEEAVDDSQLPKDRFSAERLKGVDSTLKIQPAELGDSAVYLCASSYGTAPQETQYFGPGTRLLVL.

This clonotype was counted at least ten times. J is TRBJ2-5 and V is TRBV15; D gene uncertain. Trimming removed 2 bases at V and 5 bases at J, with 6 bases between. The CDR3 contains 12 residues. Germline V gene data show CDR1 as LNHNV and CDR2 as YYDKDF (reference sequence). The CDR3 coding sequence is TGTGCCACCAGCAGACCCCCGGAGACCCAGTACTTC. Its protein is CATSRPPETQYF.

This clonotype was detected many times. V and J are TRBV30 and TRBJ2-1; 8 bases agree with TRBD2. Per germline, CDR1 GTSNPN and CDR2 SVGIG (reference sequence). After removal of 5 bases from V and 0 bases from J, the junction contained 3 bases not matched to a gene. This CDR3 comprises 14 residues. This chain's CDR3 is CAWQRESSYNEQFF. The CDR3 DNA sequence: TGTGCCTGGCAGCGGGAGAGCTCCTACAATGAGCAGTTCTTC. Supplemented by reference TRBV30 and TRBJ2-1, the full variable domain reads SQTIHQWPATLVQPVGSPLSLECTVEGTSNPNLYWYRQAAGRGLQLLFYSVGIGQISSEVPQNLSASRPQDRQFILSSKKLLLSDSGFYLCAWQRESSYNEQFFGPGTRLTVL.

This clonotype was seen repeatedly, ten times or more. The V gene is TRBV12-3 or TRBV12-4, the J gene TRBJ1-3, with a possible D match to TRBD1 (5 bases). CDR3 length: 17 amino acids. The V and J ends lost 3 bases and 2 bases respectively, with 17 bases between them. CDR3 nucleotide sequence: TGTGCCAGCAGTTTCATCATAGGGGACGACGCTGGAAACACCATATATTTT. It translates to CASSFIIGDDAGNTIYF.